One sample yielded the 27 T cell receptor beta chains listed below, sequenced in a study of spatial heterogeneity in lung cancer. TCRdb re-analysed the 5' RACE reads in MiXCR, keeping a single row per CDR3 protein. This sample has 45,000 to 65,000 distinct CDR3 sequences; roughly 7% occur once, and the top ten carry 35%. Documented time point: blood at routine non-recurrence follow-up after resection. The study sequenced unsorted whole RNA from tumor, nontumor lung or frozen PBMC. The sequences come from PBMCs, collected at follow-up. Every receptor here comes from a female donor with early-stage non-small cell lung cancer.

This clonotype came up a few times. V and J are TRBV18 and TRBJ1-1; no definite D call. CDR3 size: 14 residues. Between the trimmed V and J ends, which lost 6 bases and 3 bases, there was a span of 14 bases. Germline V gene sequence: CDR1 KGHSH, CDR2 LQKENI. CDR3 sequence (DNA): TGTGCCAGCTCGAAAGGGCTTGGCGACACTGAAGCTTTCTTT. Amino acid sequence: CASSKGLGDTEAFF.

This clonotype has at least ten counts. The genes are TRBV27 and TRBJ2-2; D may be TRBD1 (6 bases). The CDR3 covers 15 residues. Germline V gene sequence: CDR1 MNHEY, CDR2 SMNVEV (reference sequence). Trimming took off 3 bases at V and 4 bases at J, with 12 bases between the two ends. Here the CDR3 DNA reads TGTGCCAGCAGTTTTGCCTCGGACAGCACCGGGGAGCTGTTTTTT. Translating gives CASSFASDSTGELFF.

This clonotype was counted many times. This rearrangement joins TRBV15 to TRBJ2-5, with D uncertain. The germline V and J ends were trimmed by 3 bases and 0 bases, with 14 bases remaining between them. The CDR3 is made up of 16 amino acids. CDR1 LNHNV and CDR2 YYDKDF come from the germline V gene (reference sequence). CDR3 sequence reads: CATSSERAMYQETQYF. Here the CDR3 DNA reads TGTGCCACCAGCAGCGAACGAGCCATGTACCAAGAGACCCAGTACTTC.

This clonotype was counted many times. This rearrangement joins TRBV7-8 to TRBJ2-5, with D possibly TRBD1 on 6 matching bases. Between the trimmed V and J ends, which lost 5 bases and 2 bases, there was a span of 15 bases. CDR1 is SGHVS and CDR2 is FQNEAQ in the germline V gene. This CDR3 region has 15 residues. The CDR3 nucleotides read TGTGCCAGCAGCGCGAACAGGGCTATTCAAGAGACCCAGTACTTC. This sequence encodes CASSANRAIQETQYF.

This clonotype showed up many times. The chain employs TRBV7-2 and TRBJ1-1; no reliable D call. V shed 5 bases and J shed 6 bases, with 16 bases lying between them. There are 14 residues in the CDR3. In germline, CDR1 is SGHTA, CDR2 FQGNSA. The CDR3, as DNA: TGTGCCAGCAGCCCGGGCCAGTGGTTTTCTGAAGCTTTCTTT. Its translation is CASSPGQWFSEAFF.

Ten or more counts support this clonotype. J is TRBJ1-5 and V is TRBV5-1; the D gene is possibly TRBD1 (5 bases). From germline, CDR1 is SGHRS and CDR2 YFSETQ. V lost 4 bases and J lost 4, with 9 bases in between. This CDR3 has 13 residues. The CDR3 here is CASSPNRNQPQHF. The CDR3 DNA sequence: TGCGCCAGCAGCCCTAACAGGAATCAGCCCCAGCATTTT. The full variable domain, its missing parts supplied by reference TRBV5-1 and TRBJ1-5, is KAGVTQTPRYLIKTRGQQVTLSCSPISGHRSVSWYQQTPGQGLQFLFEYFSETQRNKGNFPGRFSGRQFSNSRSEMNVSTLELGDSALYLCASSPNRNQPQHFGDGTRLSIL.

A remark on this clonotype: It may be a read error: a sequence one base away is much more abundant. V and J are TRBV6-6 and TRBJ2-1; perhaps TRBD1 as D (5 bases). This CDR3 contains 13 residues. V gave up 9 bases and J gave up 7 bases, with 16 bases separating them. Germline assignment: CDR1 MNHNY and CDR2 SVGAGI (reference sequence). The CDR3 nucleotides are TGTGCCAGAAACGTGGCAGGGCTGAATGAGCAGTTCTTC. Protein sequence: CARNVAGLNEQFF.

This clonotype was counted between two and nine times. This chain connects TRBV21-1 to TRBJ2-7; whether TRBD1, the table's D call, matches the DNA was not checked. TRBV21-1 counts as a pseudogene. The CDR3 has 16 amino acids. CDR3 sequence reads: CASSKVPGGASYEQYF. Here the CDR3 DNA reads TGTGCCAGCAGCAAAGTGCCCGGGGGCGCCTCCTACGAGCAGTACTTC.

The sample holds a few counts of this clonotype. The chain is built from TRBV5-1 and TRBJ2-4; unclear D gene. With 3 bases removed from V and 0 bases from J, the gap between germline ends came to 19 bases. CDR1 and CDR2 from the germline V gene are SGHRS and YFSETQ. The CDR3 has 18 residues. CDR3 bases: TGCGCCAGCAGCTCAGACTCCCCTCCCACCTTAGCCAAAAACATTCAGTACTTC. Protein sequence: CASSSDSPPTLAKNIQYF.

This clonotype was seen ten or more times. The chain links TRBV6-2 or TRBV6-3 to TRBJ2-1; 12 bases agree with TRBD2. The CDR3 covers 17 residues. Trimming removed 6 bases from V and 0 bases from J; junction bases left unmatched: 6. Germline V gives CDR1 MNHEY, CDR2 SVGEGT. The CDR3 nucleotides are TGTGCCAGCAGGGCTAGCGGGGGGGAGAGCTCCTACAATGAGCAGTTCTTC. Its protein product is CASRASGGESSYNEQFF.

This clonotype came up a few times. The rearrangement uses TRBV7-9 and TRBJ2-3, with TRBD2 matching 8 bases. Germline V gene lookup returns CDR1 SEHNR and CDR2 FQNEAQ (reference sequence). CDR3 length: 14 residues. The V gene end was trimmed by 1 base and the J gene end by 6 bases; junction bases not matched to a gene: 3. This CDR3 is CASSLGGGMDTQYF. The CDR3 DNA sequence: TGTGCCAGCAGCTTAGGCGGGGGGATGGATACGCAGTATTTT. Supplemented by reference TRBV7-9 and TRBJ2-3, the full variable domain reads DTGVSQNPRHKITKRGQNVTFRCDPISEHNRLYWYRQTLGQGPEFLTYFQNEAQLEKSRLLSDRFSAERPKGSFSTLEIQRTEQGDSAMYLCASSLGGGMDTQYFGPGTRLTVL.

This clonotype occurred many times. The CDR3 protein is CASSLKGGQFF. The CDR3 coding sequence is TGTGCCAGCAGCTTAAAGGGGGGGCAGTTCTTC. V is TRBV7-2 and J is TRBJ2-1; tentatively, D is TRBD1 or TRBD2 (6 bases each). The length of the CDR3 is 11 residues. Germline V gene sequence: CDR1 SGHTA, CDR2 FQGNSA. Trimming cost V 2 bases and J 12 bases, with 8 bases left between them. The variable domain in full, with the rest retrieved from reference TRBV7-2 and TRBJ2-1, is GAGVSQSPSNKVTEKGKDVELRCDPISGHTALYWYRQSLGQGLEFLIYFQGNSAPDKSGLPSDRFSAERTGGSVSTLTIQRTQQEDSAVYLCASSLKGGQFFGPGTRLTVL.

This rearrangement joins TRBV20-1 to TRBJ2-1; TRBD2 might be the D (6 bases). The germline gives CDR1 DFQATT, CDR2 SNEGSKA (reference sequence). The CDR3 is made up of 14 amino acids. Deletions cut 6 bases from V and 3 bases from J, with 15 bases between. The CDR3 region has the DNA TGCAGTGCGAGTCTGGGGGGTGGCTACAATGAGCAGTTCTTC. This encodes CSASLGGGYNEQFF.

In this sample, this clonotype turned up many times. V gene TRBV7-2 combines with J gene TRBJ2-5; no reliable D call. The CDR3 loop spans 13 amino acids. V lost 2 bases to trimming and J lost 4 bases, with 8 bases between them. Germline assignment: CDR1 SGHTA and CDR2 FQGNSA. The CDR3 DNA sequence: TGTGCCAGCAGCTTATTTTGGGGAGAGACCCAGTACTTC. Translating gives CASSLFWGETQYF. Complete variable domain (other parts from reference TRBV7-2 and TRBJ2-5): GAGVSQSPSNKVTEKGKDVELRCDPISGHTALYWYRQSLGQGLEFLIYFQGNSAPDKSGLPSDRFSAERTGGSVSTLTIQRTQQEDSAVYLCASSLFWGETQYFGPGTRLLVL.

The V gene is TRBV12-3 or TRBV12-4, the J gene TRBJ2-1, with TRBD2 matching over 13 bases. The CDR3 consists of 16 residues. After removal of 4 bases from V and 6 bases from J, the junction contained 6 bases not matched to a gene. The CDR3 loop reads CASSSGGLAGVNEQFF. The CDR3 DNA reads TGTGCCAGCAGTTCCGGTGGACTAGCGGGGGTCAATGAGCAGTTCTTC.

The chain is built from TRBV12-3 or TRBV12-4 and TRBJ2-7; TRBD1 aligns across 7 bases. The CDR3 consists of 15 residues. Germline trimming cut 5 bases from V and 3 bases from J; bases unmatched to any gene: 10. The CDR3, as DNA: TGTGCCAGCAGTAACACCGGGACAGCAAACTACGAGCAGTACTTC. Translation gives CASSNTGTANYEQYF.

This clonotype has just a few counts. V and J are TRBV5-4 and TRBJ2-5; possibly TRBD1 for D (6 bases). The CDR3 is 14 amino acids. V was cut by 1 base and J by 7 bases, with 14 bases left in between. Looked up from germline, CDR1 is SGHNT and CDR2 is YYREEE (reference sequence). The CDR3 region is CASSLQGSRGTQYF. The CDR3 DNA is TGTGCCAGCAGCTTGCAGGGGTCTCGGGGGACCCAGTACTTC.

The CDR3 DNA follows: TGTGCCAGCAGCTCCGGGGGGCCCTTGGGGGGTACGCAGTATTTT. The encoded protein is CASSSGGPLGGTQYF. This chain joins TRBV11-2 and TRBJ2-3; possible D gene TRBD2, 7 bases. This CDR3 is 15 amino acids long. V was pared by 4 bases and J by 8 bases, with 19 bases between. Germline V gene sequence: CDR1 SGHAT, CDR2 FQNNGV.

This clonotype was found many times. The chain joins TRBV12-3 or TRBV12-4 to TRBJ1-2; D is perhaps TRBD1 (6 bases). The CDR3 runs 15 residues. V gave up 5 bases and J gave up 2 bases, with 15 bases separating them. The CDR3, as DNA: TGTGCCAGCAGTCTGGACAGACTTTCAAACTATGGCTACACCTTC. As protein: CASSLDRLSNYGYTF.

The gene calls are TRBV20-1 and TRBJ2-1; 9 bases are shared with TRBD2. The CDR3 extends over 18 amino acids. Per germline, CDR1 DFQATT and CDR2 SNEGSKA (reference sequence). With 0 bases clipped from V and 0 bases from J, the junction kept 9 bases outside the gene matches. The DNA of the CDR3 is TGCAGTGCTAGAGATCTAAGCGGGGGGCCCTTCTCCTACAATGAGCAGTTCTTC. As protein: CSARDLSGGPFSYNEQFF.

This clonotype was counted at least ten times. The chain recombines TRBV18 with TRBJ2-2, with a tentative D call TRBD2 (6 bases). The CDR3 loop spans 20 amino acids. Germline values: CDR1 KGHSH, CDR2 LQKENI. Trimming cost V 5 bases and J 0 bases, with 25 bases left between them. The DNA of the CDR3 is TGTGCCAGCTCATCCGCCCGACTAGTCCGCCGTTCGGCGAACACCGGGGAGCTGTTTTTT. Protein sequence: CASSSARLVRRSANTGELFF.

This clonotype has ten or more counts. The V gene is TRBV6-2 or TRBV6-3, the J gene TRBJ2-5, with a weak D call TRBD2 (5 bases). Deletions cut 2 bases from V and 10 bases from J, with 14 bases between. The CDR3 runs 13 residues. Germline V gene data show CDR1 as MNHEY and CDR2 as SVGEGT. For the CDR3, the DNA is TGTGCCAGCAGTTACAATGAGGGTAGGATCCAGTACTTC. Protein sequence: CASSYNEGRIQYF.

This rearrangement joins TRBV7-9 to TRBJ2-1; D is undetermined. V was shortened by 3 bases and J by 2 bases, with 2 bases between the two germline ends. Germline CDR1 reads SEHNR; CDR2 reads FQNEAQ (reference sequence). The CDR3 is made up of 12 amino acids. The CDR3 is CASSFPYNEQFF. The CDR3 DNA is TGTGCCAGCAGCTTTCCCTACAATGAGCAGTTCTTC.

This clonotype was picked up many times. The chain couples TRBV7-9 to TRBJ2-3; D may be TRBD1 or TRBD2 (5 bases each). The germline V and J ends were trimmed by 4 bases and 3 bases, with 20 bases remaining between them. The CDR3 extends over 17 amino acids. CDR1 is SEHNR and CDR2 is FQNEAQ in the germline V gene (reference sequence). CDR3 DNA: TGTGCCAGCAGCTCCCGGGACCTAGCCGTGGTTACAGATACGCAGTATTTT. Protein: CASSSRDLAVVTDTQYF.

This clonotype was recorded at least ten times. The chain links TRBV12-3 or TRBV12-4 to TRBJ1-3; D gene unclear. The CDR3 is 14 amino acids. Trimming shortened V by 4 bases and J by 0 bases, and 7 bases separated the two germline ends. As DNA, the CDR3 is TGTGCCAGCAGTTCCTCATTCTCTGGAAACACCATATATTTT. Residues: CASSSSFSGNTIYF.

This clonotype turned up a few times. The genes are TRBV6-5 and TRBJ2-2; TRBD1 agrees at 8 bases. Germline CDR1 MNHEY, CDR2 SVGAGI. The CDR3 loop spans 14 amino acids. V trimming: 6 bases; J trimming: 6 bases; junction bases outside the gene matches: 6. CDR3 sequence (DNA): TGTGCCAGCAGGTCGGGACAGGAGCCCGGGGAGCTGTTTTTT. It encodes CASRSGQEPGELFF.

Concerning this clonotype itself: This may be a read error, as it is one base from a much larger clone. The chain employs TRBV18 and TRBJ1-5; D uncertain. Per germline, CDR1 KGHSH and CDR2 LQKENI. The ends were cut back, 2 bases at V and 6 bases at J, with 17 bases in the middle. This CDR3 spans 16 amino acids. CDR3 bases: TGTGCCAGCTCACCATATGCCATGGGGTTTCCTCAGCCCCAGCATTTT. Its protein is CASSPYAMGFPQPQHF.